This T cell receptor (beta chain) stems from a study of T cell responses to AZD1222 COVID-19 vaccine. The CDR3 runs to 12 residues. Germline V gene sequence: CDR1 SQVTM, CDR2 ANQGSEA. V was pared by 6 bases and J by 4 bases, with 12 bases between. Only in-frame clones appear in the TCRdb table, and some are missing; sequencing was by immunoSEQ multiplex PCR. The sample gives 110,000 or so clones, around 87% of which show up once; about 4.6% is in the top ten. Source: peripheral blood, taken 28 days after the second AZD1222 dose. The TCR was taken from an adult who received the AZD1222 COVID-19 vaccine. The chain links TRBV29-1 to TRBJ1-2; D is possibly TRBD1 (6 bases). This CDR3 reads CSVPGQGYGYTF. The CDR3 region has the DNA TGCAGCGTCCCGGGACAAGGCTATGGCTACACCTTC.